What follows are 23 T cell receptor beta chains derived from one specimen sequenced in a study of T cell clonality in common variable immunodeficiency. The study's findings and limits: Reportedly, TCR beta sequences from common variable immunodeficiency showed fewer deletions and N-nucleotide insertions.

Their recognized antigens are unknown. Clones were read by immunoSEQ multiplex PCR, and TCRdb kept only the in-frame ones, dropping some. The specimen has 25,000 to 35,000 clones, none found just once. The sequencing sample was made of peripheral blood mononuclear cells. The receptors were gathered from a human donor with common variable immunodeficiency.

Remarks on this clone: The read finishes 3 residues shy of the CDR3 end, and the germline J gene is used to complete it. The gene calls are TRBV6-2 or TRBV6-3 and TRBJ2-3; the D is unclear. This CDR3 is built from 13 residues. Trimming cost V 5 bases and J 0 bases, with 6 bases left between them. The germline V gene encodes CDR1 MNHEY and CDR2 SVGEGT. CDR3 residues: CASSTTSTDTQYF. CDR3 DNA, as far as it was read: TGTGCCAGCAGTACCACTAGCACAGATACG.

Only a few counts were recorded for this clone. Coverage ceases 3 residues before the CDR3 finishes, and the germline J gene fills in the end. The V call is TRBV5-5, the J call TRBJ2-3; perhaps TRBD1 as D (6 bases). V was shortened by 1 base and J by 4 bases, with 13 bases between the two germline ends. CDR1 and CDR2 from the germline V gene are SGHKS and YYEKEE (reference sequence). CDR3 length: 15 residues. The CDR3 DNA, read in part, is TGTGCCAGCAGCTTGCAGGGGTGGGGAGCAGATACG. It is translated as CASSLQGWGADT. The complete CDR3 protein is CASSLQGWGADTQYF.

Many counts were recorded for this clone. The sequence runs out 3 residues before the end of the CDR3; the remainder is reconstructed from the germline J gene. V usage is TRBV20-1 and J usage is TRBJ2-5; TRBD2 aligns across 8 bases. Germline CDR1 is DFQATT and CDR2 is SNEGSKA (reference sequence). The V and J ends lost 3 bases and 5 bases, in that order; junction bases with no gene match: 5. The length of the CDR3 is 13 residues. The DNA read from the CDR3 is TGCAGTGCTAGCGGGGGGGCGGGTGAGACC. Residues: CSASGGAGET. The full CDR3 protein is CSASGGAGETQYF.

In this sample, this clone turned up a few times. The CDR3 is cut off 3 residues early in the read; its end comes from the germline J gene. V usage is TRBV18 and J usage is TRBJ1-2; a weak D match, TRBD1 (5 bases). Germline CDR1 KGHSH, CDR2 LQKENI. V dropped 6 bases and J dropped 3 bases, with 14 bases sitting between them. CDR3 length: 14 residues. CDR3 bases read: TGTGCCAGCTCGACGGCTGGAGGGGACTATGGC. It specifies CASSTAGGDYG. The full CDR3 protein reads CASSTAGGDYGYTF.

This clone was seen repeatedly, ten times or more. The read terminates 3 residues ahead of where the CDR3 ends, so the germline J gene completes it. This sequence joins TRBV5-1 and TRBJ1-5; no definite D call. The CDR3 has 15 amino acids. Germline values: CDR1 SGHRS, CDR2 YFSETQ. V lost 5 bases to trimming and J lost 0 bases, with 12 bases between them. CDR3 protein: CASRAETNSNQPQHF. CDR3 DNA (partial): TGCGCCAGCAGGGCAGAGACAAATAGCAATCAGCCC.

This clone was picked up many times. The read gets to within 3 residues of the CDR3 end, and the germline J gene fills in the rest. The chain uses TRBV20-1 and TRBJ2-1; 7 nucleotides match TRBD1. CDR1 and CDR2 (germline): DFQATT, SNEGSKA (reference sequence). This CDR3 is 14 amino acids long. The V segment lost 3 bases and the J segment 4 bases; nucleotides outside the gene matches: 6. The sequenced CDR3 bases are TGCAGTGCTAGGACAGGGAAATTATACAATGAG. Translated: CSARTGKLYNE. The full CDR3 protein is CSARTGKLYNEQFF.

Note on this clone: The read gets to within 3 residues of the CDR3 end, and the germline J gene fills in the rest. The J gene is TRBJ2-4, the V gene TRBV7-6; 9 bases are shared with TRBD1. V was clipped by 5 bases and J by 1 base; unmatched bases: 9. The CDR3 runs 17 residues. The germline V gene has CDR1 SGHVS and CDR2 FNYEAQ. The part of the CDR3 DNA that was read is TGTGCCAGCAGCAGCTACAGGGGGCTAGGGGCCAAAAACATT. This gives the protein CASSSYRGLGAKNI. The complete CDR3 reads CASSSYRGLGAKNIQYF.

This clone has at least ten counts. The observed sequence ends 3 residues before the CDR3 terminus, with the missing tail filled in from the germline J gene. V and J are TRBV5-1 and TRBJ2-4; TRBD1 is a possible D gene (5 bases). Trimming stripped 5 bases from V and 6 bases from J, with 12 bases between. Germline CDR1 is SGHRS and CDR2 is YFSETQ. The CDR3 contains 13 residues. The DNA read from the CDR3 is TGCGCCAGCAGGGACACCGCCGCAAACATT. The encoded protein is CASRDTAANI. From start to end, the CDR3 is CASRDTAANIQYF.

This clone showed up just a few times. Read coverage stops 3 residues before the CDR3 terminus; the germline J gene supplies the remainder. The chain carries TRBV7-2 and TRBJ1-5; a possible D gene is TRBD1 (5 bases). Trimming removed 5 bases at V and 9 bases at J, with 20 bases between. The CDR3 covers 15 residues. The V gene's germline CDR1 is SGHTA and CDR2 FQGNSA. The CDR3 here is CASSETSGGEWPQHF. Incomplete CDR3 DNA: TGTGCCAGCAGCGAGACTAGCGGGGGGGAATGGCCC.

With respect to this clone: The read halts 3 residues ahead of the CDR3 end, with the missing end drawn from the germline J gene. This sequence joins TRBV18 and TRBJ1-1; unclear D gene. CDR1 and CDR2 from the germline V gene are KGHSH and LQKENI. CDR3 length: 15 residues. Trimming removed 4 bases at V and 0 bases at J, with 12 bases between. The CDR3 sequence: CASSQGFAMNTEAFF. The sequenced CDR3 bases are TGTGCCAGCTCACAGGGCTTCGCCATGAACACTGAA.

This clone was counted only a few times. The read terminates 3 residues ahead of where the CDR3 ends, so the germline J gene completes it. The chain couples TRBV7-2 to TRBJ1-3; maybe TRBD1 (6 bases). From germline, CDR1 is SGHTA and CDR2 FQGNSA. CDR3 size: 15 residues. Trimming took off 5 bases at V and 4 bases at J, with 15 bases between the two ends. The covered CDR3 bases are TGTGCCAGCAGCCCTGGGGGGGGGCTCGGAAACACC. Its translation is CASSPGGGLGNT. In full, the CDR3 reads CASSPGGGLGNTIYF. Full variable domain (remainder filled in from reference TRBV7-2 and TRBJ1-3): GAGVSQSPSNKVTEKGKDVELRCDPISGHTALYWYRQSLGQGLEFLIYFQGNSAPDKSGLPSDRFSAERTGGSVSTLTIQRTQQEDSAVYLCASSPGGGLGNTIYFGEGSWLTVV.

Regarding this clone: The read terminates 3 residues ahead of where the CDR3 ends, so the germline J gene completes it. The chain links TRBV13 to TRBJ1-2, with 8 nucleotides matching TRBD1. CDR3 size: 14 residues. J was trimmed by 4 bases and V by 5 bases; bases with no gene match: 6. CDR1 PRHDT and CDR2 FYEKMQ come from the germline V gene (reference sequence). The CDR3 region is CASSQAQGAYGYTF. CDR3 DNA (partial): TGTGCCAGCAGCCAAGCCCAGGGGGCCTATGGC.

Of note for this clone: From the germline J gene comes the end of the CDR3, since the read stops 3 residues before it. The rearrangement uses TRBV30 and TRBJ2-2; D is undetermined. V was cut by 5 bases and J by 9 bases, with 16 bases left in between. The germline V gene has CDR1 GTSNPN and CDR2 SVGIG (reference sequence). There are 13 residues in the CDR3. The covered CDR3 bases are TGTGCCTGGGGCTACTCATTAGCTCGGGAG. Protein product: CAWGYSLARE. In full, the CDR3 is CAWGYSLARELFF.

This clone has more than one count but fewer than ten. The read terminates 3 residues before the CDR3 end, so the remaining end is supplied by the germline J gene. V and J are TRBV19 and TRBJ1-5, with D perhaps matching TRBD1 (6 bases). The CDR3 runs to 15 residues. V was pared by 8 bases and J by 4 bases, with 18 bases between. The germline V gene encodes CDR1 LNHDA and CDR2 SQIVND (reference sequence). Partial CDR3 DNA: TGTGCCAGTGGACAAACAGGGATTGGGAATCAGCCC. This translates into CASGQTGIGNQP. The full CDR3 sequence reads CASGQTGIGNQPQHF.

This clone was detected a few times. The read ends 3 residues shy of where the CDR3 ends; the end is completed using the germline J gene. The chain employs TRBV19 and TRBJ1-1; 7 positions agree with TRBD1. Trimming took 3 bases from V and 5 from J; bases not matched to a gene: 6. This CDR3 is 14 amino acids long. Germline-derived CDR1 and CDR2 are LNHDA and SQIVND (reference sequence). The covered CDR3 bases are TGTGCCAGTAGTATGGAGGGGGCATGGACTGAA. It yields the protein CASSMEGAWTE. The full CDR3 sequence reads CASSMEGAWTEAFF.

This clone was counted only a few times. The CDR3 end lies 3 residues beyond the end of the read and is filled in from the germline J gene. The rearrangement uses TRBV7-8 and TRBJ2-1; no firm D call. Germline values: CDR1 SGHVS, CDR2 FQNEAQ. The V end lost 4 bases, the J end lost 1 base, and 11 bases lay between the germline ends. The CDR3 length is 15 residues. The DNA read from the CDR3 is TGTGCCAGCAGCTATGTCCCCGGGTCCTACAATGAG. This sequence encodes CASSYVPGSYNE. The CDR3 in its entirety is CASSYVPGSYNEQFF.

This clone was recorded a few times. The read ends 3 residues before the CDR3 terminus; that terminus is restored from the germline J gene. The chain uses TRBV30 and TRBJ1-3; 8 nucleotides align to TRBD1. This CDR3 has 15 residues. V gave up 2 bases and J gave up 7 bases; unmatched junction bases: 10. Germline V CDR1 and CDR2: GTSNPN, SVGIG (reference sequence). Partial CDR3 DNA: TGTGCCTGGAGTACCGGACAGGGTATACGGAACACC. This codes for CAWSTGQGIRNT. The whole CDR3 sequence is CAWSTGQGIRNTIYF. Full variable domain (rest looked up from reference TRBV30 and TRBJ1-3): SQTIHQWPATLVQPVGSPLSLECTVEGTSNPNLYWYRQAAGRGLQLLFYSVGIGQISSEVPQNLSASRPQDRQFILSSKKLLLSDSGFYLCAWSTGQGIRNTIYFGEGSWLTVV.

Many counts were recorded for this clone. The sequenced CDR3 bases are TGTGCCATCAGTGAGCTCGGACTAGCGGGGGCCCGAGTCAACACAGATACG. It yields the protein CAISELGLAGARVNTDT. The entire CDR3 protein is CAISELGLAGARVNTDTQYF. The V gene is TRBV10-3, the J gene TRBJ2-3; 13 nucleotides agree with TRBD2. The CDR3 end falls 3 residues outside the read, so it is completed with the germline J gene. The length of the CDR3 is 20 residues. V was clipped by 2 bases and J by 2 bases; unmatched bases: 13. CDR1 ENHRY and CDR2 SYGVKD come from the germline V gene.

This clone was observed many times. The read stops 3 residues short of the end of the CDR3; the missing end is completed from the germline J gene. The chain joins TRBV12-5 to TRBJ1-5, with D unresolved. This CDR3 spans 12 amino acids. V was trimmed by 0 bases and J by 9 bases, leaving 6 bases between them. Germline lookup yields CDR1 LGHNT and CDR2 FRNRAP. The CDR3 DNA, read in part, is TGTGCTAGTGGTTTGGTACCGGGGCCC. Its translation is CASGLVPGP. The entire CDR3 is CASGLVPGPQHF.

In this sample, this clone turned up a few times. The CDR3 end falls 3 residues outside the read, so it is completed with the germline J gene. The chain is built from TRBV18 and TRBJ2-2; 7 bases fit TRBD1. CDR3 size: 15 residues. Trimming removed 3 bases from V and 2 bases from J; junction bases left unmatched: 3. Germline-derived CDR1 and CDR2 are KGHSH and LQKENI. Incomplete CDR3 DNA: TGTGCCAGCTCACCGGACAGGATAAACACCGGGGAG. Protein sequence: CASSPDRINTGE. In full, the CDR3 reads CASSPDRINTGELFF.

This clone was observed many times. The sequence runs out 3 residues before the end of the CDR3; the remainder is reconstructed from the germline J gene. The chain links TRBV4-1 to TRBJ1-1; D might be TRBD1 (6 bases). V lost 3 bases and J 1 base, leaving 9 bases between the germline ends. Germline CDR1 reads MGHRA; CDR2 reads YSYEKL. This CDR3 contains 14 residues. The CDR3 here is CASSQGHANTEAFF. Incomplete CDR3 DNA: TGCGCCAGCAGCCAGGGACACGCGAACACTGAA.

This clone has a count of ten or more. The read ends 3 residues shy of where the CDR3 ends; the end is completed using the germline J gene. The chain joins TRBV7-2 to TRBJ1-2, with D possibly being TRBD1 (6 bases). CDR1 and CDR2 from the germline V gene are SGHTA and FQGNSA. The CDR3 spans 15 residues. The CDR3 spells CASSLSGGVVGGYTF. The DNA read from the CDR3 is TGTGCCAGCAGCTTATCGGGGGGCGTGGTGGGAGGC. Complete variable domain (other parts from reference TRBV7-2 and TRBJ1-2): GAGVSQSPSNKVTEKGKDVELRCDPISGHTALYWYRQSLGQGLEFLIYFQGNSAPDKSGLPSDRFSAERTGGSVSTLTIQRTQQEDSAVYLCASSLSGGVVGGYTFGSGTRLTVV.

As to this clone: The DNA ends 3 residues before the CDR3 does, and the rest of the CDR3 is filled in from the germline J gene. The gene calls are TRBV5-1 and TRBJ1-1; 9 bases agree with TRBD1. This CDR3 contains 18 residues. CDR1 is SGHRS and CDR2 is YFSETQ in the germline V gene. Germline trimming cut 2 bases from V and 6 bases from J; bases unmatched to any gene: 17. CDR3 residues: CASSFHDLDGDRVPEAFF. CDR3 bases read: TGCGCCAGCAGCTTTCATGATCTGGATGGGGACAGGGTTCCTGAA.